The TCR beta chain described here comes from a study of shared clonotypes between healthy human individuals. V lost 5 bases to trimming and J lost 2 bases, with 11 bases between them. The CDR3 consists of 14 residues. CDR1 is SGHTA, CDR2 FQGTGA, per germline. Concerning this clone itself: Its antigen remains unidentified.

Study-wide points: It was observed that around 5% of naive CD4 clonotypes were shared across a few donors.

Researchers ran the assay at a deep level. Sequenced by immunoSEQ multiplex PCR; TCRdb stores in-frame clones only, minus some. The profile covers some 2 million clones, with 95% appearing a single time and 0.1% to 0.15% taken by the ten largest. This TCR came from a man between 18 and 29 years old in good health. The sample consisted of naive CD4+ T cells sorted from blood. Subset of the sample: CD45RA+ positively selected. The rearrangement links TRBV7-3 to TRBJ2-3; D ambiguous. DNA of the CDR3: TGTGCCAGCAGCCCCGGAACGTTCACAGATACGCAGTATTTT. This sequence encodes CASSPGTFTDTQYF.